The T cell receptor beta chain under discussion was sequenced for a study of cytomegalovirus exposure and HLA in healthy donors. Study-level information: The Caucasian-associated ancestry cluster contained 75% to 85% of the approximately 400 genotyped donors. The study's findings and limits: Most CMV-associated TCR beta chains appeared HLA-restricted in a later analysis. Analysis performed later found 16,000 or so TCR beta sequences associated with HLA alleles at 0.05 false discovery rate. What TCR beta sequences reportedly achieved was accurate prediction of HLA-A and HLA-B alleles in most subjects.

This CDR3 has 15 amino acids. CDR1 is WSHSY, CDR2 SAAADI, per germline. Trimming removed 2 bases at V and 6 bases at J, with 14 bases between. Primers for the PCR totalled 60 Vbeta and 13 Jbeta. Sequencing was performed with immunoSEQ multiplex PCR; in TCRdb, only in-frame clones are kept and a portion is missing. The data show 150,000 to 200,000 clones, about 76% seen once. Details on this clone: Its antigen is currently unknown.

This sequence originates from a woman aged 40-49 years in good health and CMV-seropositive. Sequenced material: PBMCs. The V call is TRBV10-2, the J call TRBJ1-3; TRBD1 might be the D (6 bases). CDR3 DNA: TGCGCCAGCAGTGAGGAGATCAGGGGTCAAAACACCATATATTTT. It codes for CASSEEIRGQNTIYF.